This T cell receptor (beta chain) was recovered during a study of T cell changes during pregnancy in multiple sclerosis (dated by TCRdb to between 2019 and 2020). For the study in its entirety: In women with multiple sclerosis, the researchers looked at how the T cell repertoire shifted as pregnancy progressed.

From the germline V gene, CDR1 is ENHRY and CDR2 is SYGVKD. Its CDR3 holds 16 amino acids, cysteine through phenylalanine. Only CDR3 DNA remains: 48 bases, in frame from the first base. V lost 6 bases and J lost 2 bases, and the count of bases not matched to a germline gene is 6. Libraries were prepared through the immunoSEQ multiplex PCR assay. The immuneACCESS repertoire file appears here via TCRdb, limited to in-frame rearrangements. These files lack a portion of the clones; in checked studies, under half of the deficit traces to unresolved V genes, and the cause of the others is not known. This sample is represented by more than 50,000 clones; 75% to 95% of them were singletons. The ten most abundant clones make up about 1% of the sample. On this clone itself: No antigen is known for it. Per-nucleotide qualities are absent, and no much larger clonotype sits a single base away.

The chain employs TRBV10-3 and TRBJ2-3; 12 bases in the middle match TRBD2. The specimen comprised peripheral blood, sampled after pregnancy. The sequence was collected from a female donor in good health, enrolled as a control in a pregnancy study. The CDR3 amino acid sequence is: CAIRPGTSGFTDTQYF. The nucleotide sequence is TGTGCCATCAGGCCCGGGACTAGCGGGTTCACAGATACGCAGTATTTT.